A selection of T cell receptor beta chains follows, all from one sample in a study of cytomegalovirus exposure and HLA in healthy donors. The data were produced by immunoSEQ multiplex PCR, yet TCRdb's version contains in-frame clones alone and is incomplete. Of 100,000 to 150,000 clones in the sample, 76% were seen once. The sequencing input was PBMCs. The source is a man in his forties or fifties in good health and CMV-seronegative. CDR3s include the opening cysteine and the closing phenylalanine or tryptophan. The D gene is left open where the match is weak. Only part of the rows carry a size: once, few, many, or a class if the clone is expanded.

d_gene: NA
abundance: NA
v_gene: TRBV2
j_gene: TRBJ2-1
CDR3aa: CASSGVRVYNEQFF
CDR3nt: TGTGCCAGCAGTGGGGTGCGGGTCTACAATGAGCAGTTCTTC

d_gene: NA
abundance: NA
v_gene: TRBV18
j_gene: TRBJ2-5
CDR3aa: CASSRSRETQYF
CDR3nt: TGTGCCAGCTCCCGGAGCCGGGAGACCCAGTACTTC

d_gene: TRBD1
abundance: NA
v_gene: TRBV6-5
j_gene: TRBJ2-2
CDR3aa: CASSGQGTGELFF
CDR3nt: TGTGCCAGCAGTGGACAGGGTACCGGGGAGCTGTTTTTT

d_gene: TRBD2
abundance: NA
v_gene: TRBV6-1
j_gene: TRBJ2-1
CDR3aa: CASIRGLASYNEQFF
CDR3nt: TGTGCCAGCATAAGGGGACTAGCCTCCTACAATGAGCAGTTCTTC

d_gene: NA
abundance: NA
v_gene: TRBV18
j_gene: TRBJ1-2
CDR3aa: CASSPSQGNDYGYTF
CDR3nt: TGTGCCAGCTCACCATCTCAGGGGAACGACTATGGCTACACCTTC

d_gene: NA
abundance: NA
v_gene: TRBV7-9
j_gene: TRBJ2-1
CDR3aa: CASSLGPPPNEQFF
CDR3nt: TGTGCCAGCAGCTTGGGGCCGCCCCCCAATGAGCAGTTCTTC

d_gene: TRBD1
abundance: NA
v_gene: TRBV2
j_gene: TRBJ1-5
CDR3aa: CASTEDRNYQPQHF
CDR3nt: TGTGCCAGCACTGAGGACAGGAATTATCAGCCCCAGCATTTT

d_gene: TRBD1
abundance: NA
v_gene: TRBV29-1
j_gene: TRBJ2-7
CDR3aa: CSVARDSAYEQYF
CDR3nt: TGCAGCGTCGCCCGGGACAGTGCCTACGAGCAGTACTTC

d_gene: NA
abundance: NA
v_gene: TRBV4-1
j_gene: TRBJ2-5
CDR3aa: CASSQSDRGARETQYF
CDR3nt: TGCGCCAGCAGCCAGAGCGACCGGGGGGCTCGAGAGACCCAGTACTTC

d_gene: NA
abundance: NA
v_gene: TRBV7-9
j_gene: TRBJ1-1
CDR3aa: CASSPRGGAENTEAFF
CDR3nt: TGTGCCAGCAGCCCCCGGGGGGGGGCAGAGAACACTGAAGCTTTCTTT

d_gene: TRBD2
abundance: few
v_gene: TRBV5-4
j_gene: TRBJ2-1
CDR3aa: CASREASGVGEQFF
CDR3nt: TGTGCCAGCAGAGAGGCTAGCGGGGTTGGGGAGCAGTTCTTC

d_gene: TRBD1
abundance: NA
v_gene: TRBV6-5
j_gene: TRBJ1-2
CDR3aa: CASRGQKVFWDGYTF
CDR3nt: TGTGCCAGCAGGGGACAGAAAGTATTTTGGGATGGCTACACCTTC

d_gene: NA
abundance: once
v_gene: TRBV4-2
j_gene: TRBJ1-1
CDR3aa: CASSQGARGFNTEAFF
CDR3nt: TGTGCCAGCAGCCAAGGGGCGCGGGGGTTTAACACTGAAGCTTTCTTT

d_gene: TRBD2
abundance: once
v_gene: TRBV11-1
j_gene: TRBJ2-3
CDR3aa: CASRLLAGGAPSTDTQYF
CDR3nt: TGTGCCAGCAGACTTCTAGCGGGGGGGGCTCCCAGCACAGATACGCAGTATTTT

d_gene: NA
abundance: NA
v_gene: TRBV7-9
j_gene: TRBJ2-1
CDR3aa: CSSSLGGAFVDEQFF
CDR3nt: TGTTCCAGCAGCTTAGGTGGGGCCTTTGTCGATGAGCAGTTCTTC

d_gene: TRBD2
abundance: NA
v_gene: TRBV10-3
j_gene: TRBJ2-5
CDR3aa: CAINSGGQETQYF
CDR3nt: TGTGCCATCAATAGCGGGGGCCAAGAGACCCAGTACTTC

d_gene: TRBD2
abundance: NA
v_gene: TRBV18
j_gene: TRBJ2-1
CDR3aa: CASRGPGLVIPLSRRYEQFF
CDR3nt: TGTGCCAGCCGTGGTCCGGGACTAGTTATACCCCTTTCGCGCCGTTATGAGCAGTTCTTC

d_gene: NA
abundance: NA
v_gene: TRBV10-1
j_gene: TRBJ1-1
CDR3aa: CASSEAGITEAFF
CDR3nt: TGCGCCAGCAGTGAAGCAGGGATCACTGAAGCTTTCTTT

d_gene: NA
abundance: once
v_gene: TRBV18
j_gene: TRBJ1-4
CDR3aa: CASSRGPREKLFF
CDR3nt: TGTGCCAGCTCAAGGGGCCCGAGGGAAAAACTGTTTTTT

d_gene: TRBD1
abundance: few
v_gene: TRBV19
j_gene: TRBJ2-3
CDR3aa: CASSQTGGSDTQYF
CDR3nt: TGTGCCAGTTCCCAGACAGGGGGATCTGATACGCAGTATTTT

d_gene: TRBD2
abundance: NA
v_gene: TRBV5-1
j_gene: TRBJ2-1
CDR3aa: CASSQTSGGAHNEQFF
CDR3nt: TGCGCCAGCAGCCAGACTAGCGGGGGGGCCCACAATGAGCAGTTCTTC

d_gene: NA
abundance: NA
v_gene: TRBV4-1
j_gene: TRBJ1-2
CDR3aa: CASSSDSPGYTF
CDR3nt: TGCGCCAGCAGCTCCGACTCACCTGGCTACACCTTC

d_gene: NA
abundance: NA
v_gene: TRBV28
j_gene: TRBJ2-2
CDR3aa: CASYRVRGKGAGELFF
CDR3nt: TGTGCCAGTTACAGGGTACGGGGAAAGGGAGCCGGGGAGCTGTTTTTT

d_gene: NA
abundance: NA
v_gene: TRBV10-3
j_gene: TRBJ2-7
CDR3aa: CAISQRTEKNEQYF
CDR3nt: TGTGCCATCAGCCAAAGGACAGAGAAGAACGAGCAGTACTTC

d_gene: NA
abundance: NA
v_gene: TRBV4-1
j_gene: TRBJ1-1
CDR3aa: CASSQRTETEAFF
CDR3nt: TGCGCCAGCAGCCAAAGGACAGAAACTGAAGCTTTCTTT

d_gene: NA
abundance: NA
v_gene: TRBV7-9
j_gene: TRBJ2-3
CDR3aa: CASSSEPTDTQYF
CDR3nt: TGTGCCAGCAGCTCCGAGCCCACAGATACGCAGTATTTT

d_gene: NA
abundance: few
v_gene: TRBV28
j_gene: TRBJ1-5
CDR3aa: CASTGKPSNQPQHF
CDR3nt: TGTGCCAGTACAGGGAAACCTAGCAATCAGCCCCAGCATTTT

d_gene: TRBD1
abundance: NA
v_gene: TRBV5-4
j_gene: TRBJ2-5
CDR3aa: CASSQRDRVQETQYF
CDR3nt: TGTGCCAGCAGCCAAAGAGACAGGGTCCAAGAGACCCAGTACTTC

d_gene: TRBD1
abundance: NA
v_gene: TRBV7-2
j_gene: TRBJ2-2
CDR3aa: CASSTGTGDNTGELFF
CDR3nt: TGTGCCAGCAGCACTGGGACAGGGGACAACACCGGGGAGCTGTTTTTT

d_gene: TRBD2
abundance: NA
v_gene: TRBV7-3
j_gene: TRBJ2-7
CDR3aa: CASSKLAGGYEQYF
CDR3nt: TGTGCCAGCTCCAAACTAGCGGGGGGCTACGAGCAGTACTTC

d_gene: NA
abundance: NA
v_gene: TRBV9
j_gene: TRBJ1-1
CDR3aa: CASSVASAGNTEAFF
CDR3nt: TGTGCCAGCAGCGTAGCATCGGCAGGGAACACTGAAGCTTTCTTT

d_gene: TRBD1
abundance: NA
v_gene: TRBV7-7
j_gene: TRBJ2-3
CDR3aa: CASSLVSGQGPTDTQYF
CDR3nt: TGTGCCAGCAGCTTAGTTTCGGGACAGGGGCCCACAGATACGCAGTATTTT

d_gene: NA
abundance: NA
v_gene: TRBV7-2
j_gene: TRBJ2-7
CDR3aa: CASSLDSGRGEQYF
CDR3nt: TGTGCCAGCAGCTTAGACTCAGGCCGGGGCGAGCAGTACTTC

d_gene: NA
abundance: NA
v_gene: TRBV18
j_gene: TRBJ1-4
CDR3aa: CASSPSPPEANEKLFF
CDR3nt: TGTGCCAGCTCACCGAGCCCCCCGGAGGCTAATGAAAAACTGTTTTTT

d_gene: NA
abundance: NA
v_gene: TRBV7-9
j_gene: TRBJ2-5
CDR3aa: CSSSLDLNQETQYF
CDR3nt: TGTTCCAGCAGCTTAGACTTGAACCAAGAGACCCAGTACTTC

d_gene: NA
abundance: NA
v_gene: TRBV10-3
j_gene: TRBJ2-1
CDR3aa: CAISAGSYNEQFF
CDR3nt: TGTGCCATCTCTGCCGGGAGCTACAATGAGCAGTTCTTC

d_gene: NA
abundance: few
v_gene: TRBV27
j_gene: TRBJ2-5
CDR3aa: CASSLYPIETQYF
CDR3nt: TGTGCCAGCAGTCTCTACCCCATAGAGACCCAGTACTTC

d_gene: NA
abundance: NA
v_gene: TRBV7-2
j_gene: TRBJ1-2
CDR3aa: CASSPSLLPNYGYTF
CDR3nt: TGTGCCAGCAGCCCCTCCCTACTGCCTAACTATGGCTACACCTTC

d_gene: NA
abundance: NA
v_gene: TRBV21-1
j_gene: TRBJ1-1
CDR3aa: CASSKGREEYTEAFF
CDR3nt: TGTGCCAGCAGCAAAGGAAGGGAGGAGTACACTGAAGCTTTCTTT

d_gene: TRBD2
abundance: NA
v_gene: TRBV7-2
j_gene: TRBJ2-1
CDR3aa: CASSSEPSGGNNEQFF
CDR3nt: TGTGCCAGCAGTTCAGAACCTAGCGGGGGAAACAATGAGCAGTTCTTC

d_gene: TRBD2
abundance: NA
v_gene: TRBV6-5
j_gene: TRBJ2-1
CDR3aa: CASSPEAGVTNEQFF
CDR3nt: TGTGCCAGCAGTCCCGAGGCGGGGGTTACGAATGAGCAGTTCTTC

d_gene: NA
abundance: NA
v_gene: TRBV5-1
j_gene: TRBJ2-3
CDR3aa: CASSKRQVPDTQYF
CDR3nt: TGCGCCAGCAGCAAGAGACAGGTCCCAGATACGCAGTATTTT

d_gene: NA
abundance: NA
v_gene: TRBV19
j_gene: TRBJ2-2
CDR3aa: CASSPPTGASNTGELFF
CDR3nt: TGTGCCAGTAGCCCTCCGACAGGCGCTTCGAACACCGGGGAGCTGTTTTTT

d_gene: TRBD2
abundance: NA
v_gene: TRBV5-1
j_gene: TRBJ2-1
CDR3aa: CASSLGETSGGYNEQFF
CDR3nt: TGCGCCAGCAGCTTGGGGGAGACTAGCGGGGGGTACAATGAGCAGTTCTTC

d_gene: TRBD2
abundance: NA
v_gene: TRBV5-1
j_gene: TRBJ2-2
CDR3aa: CASIGGALLDTGELFF
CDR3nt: TGCGCCAGCATCGGGGGGGCCCTGTTGGACACCGGGGAGCTGTTTTTT

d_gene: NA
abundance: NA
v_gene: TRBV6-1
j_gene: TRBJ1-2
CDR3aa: CAIPTRLNYGYTF
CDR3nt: TGCGCCATCCCAACTAGGTTGAACTATGGCTACACCTTC

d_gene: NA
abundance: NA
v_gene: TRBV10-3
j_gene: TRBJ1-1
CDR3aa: CASSGGQGWTEAFF
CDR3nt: TGTGCCAGCAGTGGGGGGCAGGGGTGGACTGAAGCTTTCTTT

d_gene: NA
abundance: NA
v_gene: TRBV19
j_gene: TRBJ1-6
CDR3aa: CASSIEDSNNSPLHF
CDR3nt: TGTGCCAGTAGTATAGAGGACAGTAATAATTCACCCCTCCACTTT

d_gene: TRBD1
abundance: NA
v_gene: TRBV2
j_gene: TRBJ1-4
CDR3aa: CASAPDRENEKLFF
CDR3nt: TGTGCCAGCGCCCCGGACAGGGAAAATGAAAAACTGTTTTTT

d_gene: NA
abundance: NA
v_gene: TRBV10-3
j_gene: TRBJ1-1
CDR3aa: CAISEPGTVNTEAFF
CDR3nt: TGTGCCATCAGTGAGCCAGGGACTGTGAACACTGAAGCTTTCTTT

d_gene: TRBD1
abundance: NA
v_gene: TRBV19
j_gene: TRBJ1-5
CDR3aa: CASSIGNERQGDQPQHF
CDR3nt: TGTGCCAGTAGTATAGGAAACGAGCGACAGGGTGATCAGCCCCAGCATTTT

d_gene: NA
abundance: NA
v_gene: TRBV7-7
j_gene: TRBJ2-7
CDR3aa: CASSLGERDEQYF
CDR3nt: TGTGCCAGCAGCTTAGGTGAGCGGGACGAGCAGTACTTC

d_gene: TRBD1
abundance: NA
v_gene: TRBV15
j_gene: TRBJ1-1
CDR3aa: CATSPRGDTEAFF
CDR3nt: TGTGCCACCAGCCCCAGGGGGGACACTGAAGCTTTCTTT

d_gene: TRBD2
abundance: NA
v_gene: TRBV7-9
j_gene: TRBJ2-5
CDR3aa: CASSLPLAGGRETQYF
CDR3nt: TGTGCCAGCAGCTTGCCCCTAGCGGGGGGTCGGGAGACCCAGTACTTC

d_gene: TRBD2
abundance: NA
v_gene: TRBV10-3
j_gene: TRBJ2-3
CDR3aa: CAISSAGDTQYF
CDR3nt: TGTGCCATCAGTTCAGCGGGGGATACGCAGTATTTT

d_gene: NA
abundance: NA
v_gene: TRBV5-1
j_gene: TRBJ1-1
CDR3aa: CASSLRGSTEAFF
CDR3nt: TGCGCCAGCAGCTTGCGCGGATCCACTGAAGCTTTCTTT

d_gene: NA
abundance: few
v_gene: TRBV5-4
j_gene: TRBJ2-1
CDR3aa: CASSYDLQGAFNNEQFF
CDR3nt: TGTGCCAGCAGCTATGACTTGCAGGGTGCATTCAACAATGAGCAGTTCTTC